The 16 T cell receptor beta chains below come from one sample, sequenced in a study of OX40 agonist ivuxolimab in advanced cancers. Sequencing used immunoSEQ multiplex PCR; TCRdb keeps in-frame clones, though not all of them. The sample includes around 30,000 clones, just over 90% seen only once; the top ten take around 9%. Here the sequenced sample was CD4+ or CD8+ T cells sorted from blood, taken in a trial of the OX40 agonist ivuxolimab. The receptors come from an adult with an advanced solid tumor such as melanoma, head and neck, liver or kidney cancer.

The V call is TRBV27, the J call TRBJ2-7; D is unclear. The CDR3 consists of 11 residues. Trimming removed 5 bases at V and 4 bases at J, with 6 bases between. The germline V gene has CDR1 MNHEY and CDR2 SMNVEV (reference sequence). The CDR3 loop reads CASSPQYEQYF. The CDR3, as DNA: TGTGCCAGCAGTCCCCAATACGAGCAGTACTTC.

The chain links TRBV28 to TRBJ1-3, with D unclear. The CDR3 spans 13 residues. In germline, CDR1 is MDHEN, CDR2 SYDVKM. Between the trimmed V and J ends, which lost 9 bases and 2 bases, there was a span of 11 bases. The CDR3, as DNA: TGTGCCAGTCACGATTTAACTGGAAACACCATATATTTT. Translation: CASHDLTGNTIYF.

The rearrangement joins TRBV7-9 to TRBJ2-7; a possible D gene is TRBD1 (6 bases). V lost 5 bases and J lost 3, with 14 bases in between. Per the germline V gene, CDR1 is SEHNR and CDR2 is FQNEAQ (reference sequence). The CDR3 length is 14 residues. The CDR3 DNA sequence: TGTGCCAGCAGCCATCCGGGACAATACTACGAGCAGTACTTC. Translating gives CASSHPGQYYEQYF.

The chain combines TRBV7-3 with TRBJ2-1; TRBD2 matches 9 bases. Looked up from germline, CDR1 is SGHTA and CDR2 is FQGTGA. The V and J ends lost 6 bases and 5 bases, in that order; junction bases with no gene match: 8. The CDR3 totals 15 residues. The CDR3 loop is CASSLSGGKNNEQFF. CDR3 DNA: TGTGCCAGCAGTTTGAGCGGGGGGAAAAACAATGAGCAGTTCTTC.

This chain uses TRBV27 with TRBJ2-1; 9 positions agree with TRBD2. V lost 4 bases to trimming and J lost 12 bases; unmatched junction nucleotides: 7. The CDR3 spans 13 residues. Germline V lookup: CDR1 MNHEY, CDR2 SMNVEV (reference sequence). CDR3 sequence reads: CASSSGLATSQFF. The CDR3 DNA reads TGTGCCAGCAGTTCCGGACTAGCGACTTCGCAGTTCTTC.

This clone was recorded once. The CDR3 DNA sequence: TGTGCCAGCAGCCAGGGGTGGGGCACCGGGGAGCTGTTTTTT. Its protein is CASSQGWGTGELFF. The gene calls are TRBV27 and TRBJ2-2, with D perhaps TRBD1 (6 bases). Germline V lookup: CDR1 MNHEY, CDR2 SMNVEV (reference sequence). V gave up 6 bases and J gave up 4 bases, with 12 bases separating them. There are 14 residues in the CDR3.

The chain carries TRBV9 and TRBJ2-7; TRBD1 aligns across 9 bases. Losses at the gene ends were 4 bases for V and 6 bases for J; bases not matched to a gene: 5. Germline V gives CDR1 SGDLS, CDR2 YYNGEE. The CDR3 consists of 13 residues. CDR3: CASSPGTGSEQYF. In DNA form, the CDR3 reads TGTGCCAGCAGCCCCGGGACAGGGAGCGAGCAGTACTTC.

The genes are TRBV28 and TRBJ2-3; 7 nucleotides line up with TRBD1. Losses at the gene ends were 2 bases for V and 1 base for J; bases not matched to a gene: 3. Germline CDR1 and CDR2: MDHEN and SYDVKM. The CDR3 sequence is 15 residues long. CDR3 DNA sequence: TGTGCCAGCAGTTTAGGGCAGGGGGGCACAGATACGCAGTATTTT. It encodes CASSLGQGGTDTQYF.

The rearrangement uses TRBV20-1 and TRBJ2-1; the D is unclear. Deletions cut 4 bases from V and 7 bases from J, with 8 bases between. From germline, CDR1 is DFQATT and CDR2 SNEGSKA (reference sequence). The CDR3 runs to 11 residues. The CDR3 here is CSATSLNEQFF. CDR3 DNA sequence: TGCAGTGCTACTAGTTTGAATGAGCAGTTCTTC.

This clone was observed a single time. This chain links TRBV27 with TRBJ2-3, with 8 bases lining up with TRBD2. The length of the CDR3 is 15 residues. Per germline, CDR1 MNHEY and CDR2 SMNVEV (reference sequence). V gave up 8 bases and J gave up 3 bases; unmatched junction bases: 10. This CDR3 is CASSRGGGQTDTQYF. The CDR3 DNA sequence: TGTGCCAGCTCGAGGGGCGGGGGGCAAACAGATACGCAGTATTTT.

This chain joins TRBV4-1 and TRBJ1-2; no clear D gene. This CDR3 is 14 amino acids long. Germline V gene sequence: CDR1 MGHRA, CDR2 YSYEKL. V lost 4 bases and J 2 bases, leaving 11 bases between the germline ends. The CDR3 sequence: CASSLPSDNYGYTF. CDR3 sequence (DNA): TGCGCCAGCAGCCTTCCGAGTGACAACTATGGCTACACCTTC.

CDR3 amino acids: CASSQVMQYSTDTQYF. The CDR3 region has the DNA TGCGCCAGCAGCCAAGTCATGCAGTATAGCACAGATACGCAGTATTTT. The chain uses TRBV4-1 and TRBJ2-3; D unresolved. The CDR3 spans 16 residues. V gave up 1 base and J gave up 0 bases, with 11 bases separating them. Per germline, CDR1 MGHRA and CDR2 YSYEKL.

This clone appeared a single time. The J gene is TRBJ1-4, the V gene TRBV27; D is ambiguous. This CDR3 is built from 13 residues. Germline CDR1 reads MNHEY; CDR2 reads SMNVEV (reference sequence). The V and J ends lost 9 bases and 5 bases respectively, with 13 bases between them. CDR3 coding DNA: TGTGCCAGTTCCGAGGGAGACAATGAAAAACTGTTTTTT. This gives the protein CASSEGDNEKLFF.

The rearrangement joins TRBV2 to TRBJ2-7; possibly TRBD2 for D (5 bases). Germline CDR1 reads SNHLY; CDR2 reads FYNNEI. This CDR3 comprises 11 residues. Between the trimmed V and J ends, which lost 8 bases and 4 bases, there was a span of 9 bases. CDR3 sequence: CASGSAYEQYF. The CDR3 DNA is TGTGCCAGCGGGAGCGCTTACGAGCAGTACTTC.

The CDR3 sequence: CASSLGLPNYGYTF. The CDR3, as DNA: TGTGCCAGCAGCTTAGGCCTGCCTAACTATGGCTACACCTTC. This rearrangement joins TRBV11-2 to TRBJ1-2; no definite D call. CDR1 and CDR2 from the germline V gene are SGHAT and FQNNGV. The CDR3 totals 14 residues. V was clipped by 1 base and J by 0 bases, with 6 bases between them.

The chain couples TRBV4-1 to TRBJ2-1, with 8 bases aligning to TRBD2. The CDR3 is made up of 16 amino acids. With 1 base clipped from V and 7 bases from J, the junction kept 9 bases outside the gene matches. Germline loops: CDR1 MGHRA, CDR2 YSYEKL. CDR3 region: CASSQAPGLGSNEQFF. Here the CDR3 DNA reads TGCGCCAGCAGCCAAGCCCCGGGACTAGGGTCAAATGAGCAGTTCTTC.